A selection of T cell receptor beta chains follows, all from one sample in a study of long-term antiretroviral therapy in people with HIV. Method: immunoSEQ multiplex PCR; TCRdb's copy keeps in-frame clones and lacks some. Among about 21,000 clones, around 80% were seen once, and the ten largest hold about 3.4%. The sample was unsorted PBMCs, taken 1.9 years after starting antiretroviral therapy. The receptors shown here come from a woman aged 45-65 years with HIV. The CDR3 runs from the conserved cysteine through the conserved F or W. Fields, in order: V gene, J gene, clone size, D gene, CDR3 DNA, CDR3 protein. The D gene is left open where the match is weak. Size is omitted from some rows. Given values are once, few, many or a class for expanded clones.

v_gene: TRBV27
j_gene: TRBJ2-7
abundance: few
d_gene: -
CDR3nt: TGTGCCAGCAGTTTATCCCCCGGCGGATACGAGCAGTACTTC
CDR3aa: CASSLSPGGYEQYF

v_gene: TRBV7-2
j_gene: TRBJ1-2
abundance: -
d_gene: TRBD1
CDR3nt: TGTGCCAGCAGCTTGGCCGGGACAGGACTCTATGGCTACACCTTC
CDR3aa: CASSLAGTGLYGYTF

v_gene: TRBV27
j_gene: TRBJ1-3
abundance: -
d_gene: -
CDR3nt: TGTGCCAGCAGTTTATTCCGGGGTCTCGGAAACACCATATATTTT
CDR3aa: CASSLFRGLGNTIYF

v_gene: TRBV19
j_gene: TRBJ1-2
abundance: -
d_gene: TRBD1
CDR3nt: TGTGCCAGTAGTTCCGGGACAGGGGGGAACTATGGCTACACCTTC
CDR3aa: CASSSGTGGNYGYTF

v_gene: TRBV5-1
j_gene: TRBJ1-1
abundance: -
d_gene: -
CDR3nt: TGCGCCAGCAGCTCGCTAAACAGGAACACTGAAGCTTTCTTT
CDR3aa: CASSSLNRNTEAFF

v_gene: TRBV6-5
j_gene: TRBJ1-5
abundance: -
d_gene: -
CDR3nt: TGTGCCAGCAGTTACTCGGCCAATCAGCCCCAGCATTTT
CDR3aa: CASSYSANQPQHF

v_gene: TRBV2
j_gene: TRBJ2-6
abundance: -
d_gene: -
CDR3nt: TGTGCCAGCAGTGTTTCCGGGTCCCTAGTCGGGGCCAACGTCCTGACTTTC
CDR3aa: CASSVSGSLVGANVLTF

v_gene: TRBV7-9
j_gene: TRBJ2-7
abundance: -
d_gene: TRBD2
CDR3nt: TGTGCCAGCAGCAGTACCGGGACTACCTACGAGCAGTACTTC
CDR3aa: CASSSTGTTYEQYF

v_gene: TRBV19
j_gene: TRBJ1-1
abundance: -
d_gene: -
CDR3nt: TGTGCCAGTAGTATTGAGGAGAGGGCTGAAGCTTTCTTT
CDR3aa: CASSIEERAEAFF

v_gene: TRBV27
j_gene: TRBJ2-5
abundance: -
d_gene: TRBD2
CDR3nt: TGTGCCAGCAGCGGGGGGACGGACGCCTACCAAGAGACCCAGTACTTC
CDR3aa: CASSGGTDAYQETQYF

v_gene: TRBV5-4
j_gene: TRBJ2-2
abundance: few
d_gene: -
CDR3nt: TGTGCCAGCAGCTTGGTACAGGGTGCCGGGGAGCTGTTTTTT
CDR3aa: CASSLVQGAGELFF

v_gene: TRBV30
j_gene: TRBJ1-2
abundance: once
d_gene: -
CDR3nt: TGTGCCTGGACGGGACAAAACTATGGCTACACCTTC
CDR3aa: CAWTGQNYGYTF

v_gene: TRBV5-1
j_gene: TRBJ2-5
abundance: -
d_gene: -
CDR3nt: TGCGCCAGCAGCCTCACAGAGAGCGGGACCCAGTACTTC
CDR3aa: CASSLTESGTQYF

v_gene: TRBV11-2
j_gene: TRBJ1-1
abundance: -
d_gene: -
CDR3nt: TGTGCCAGCAGCCCCCGAGGAGTTATGAACACTGAAGCTTTCTTT
CDR3aa: CASSPRGVMNTEAFF

v_gene: TRBV5-8
j_gene: TRBJ1-5
abundance: -
d_gene: TRBD1
CDR3nt: TGTGCCAGCAGCTTGTGGGACAGGGGTTTGTATGGCAATCAGCCCCAGCATTTT
CDR3aa: CASSLWDRGLYGNQPQHF

v_gene: TRBV5-1
j_gene: TRBJ2-1
abundance: -
d_gene: TRBD1
CDR3nt: TGCGCCAGCAGCGGGGGGACAGGGGTCAATGAGCAGTTCTTC
CDR3aa: CASSGGTGVNEQFF

v_gene: TRBV9
j_gene: TRBJ2-6
abundance: -
d_gene: -
CDR3nt: TGTGCCAGCAGCACGCGAAGGGGCAACTCTGGGGCCAACGTCCTGACTTTC
CDR3aa: CASSTRRGNSGANVLTF

v_gene: TRBV4-3
j_gene: TRBJ2-7
abundance: -
d_gene: TRBD2
CDR3nt: TGCGCCAGCAGCCAAGTTCTAGCGGGGGGGACCTACGAGCAGTACTTC
CDR3aa: CASSQVLAGGTYEQYF

v_gene: TRBV19
j_gene: TRBJ1-2
abundance: few
d_gene: -
CDR3nt: TGTGCCAGTACAGGGGTAAACTATGGCTACACCTTC
CDR3aa: CASTGVNYGYTF

v_gene: TRBV5-1
j_gene: TRBJ1-6
abundance: -
d_gene: -
CDR3nt: TGCGCCAGCAGCTTGGGGCCCCTTCAGGGTTCACCCCTCCACTTT
CDR3aa: CASSLGPLQGSPLHF

v_gene: TRBV7-2
j_gene: TRBJ1-1
abundance: once
d_gene: -
CDR3nt: TGTGCCAGCAGTCGGACATCCGATTTTACTGAAGCTTTCTTT
CDR3aa: CASSRTSDFTEAFF

v_gene: TRBV5-1
j_gene: TRBJ1-5
abundance: -
d_gene: TRBD1
CDR3nt: TGCGCCAGCAGCCCAGGGGGCGCAAATCAGCCCCAGCATTTT
CDR3aa: CASSPGGANQPQHF

v_gene: TRBV27
j_gene: TRBJ2-7
abundance: -
d_gene: -
CDR3nt: TGTGCCAGCAGTTTTGGTCAAAGCTACGAGCAGTACTTC
CDR3aa: CASSFGQSYEQYF

v_gene: TRBV4-3
j_gene: TRBJ2-5
abundance: -
d_gene: TRBD1
CDR3nt: TGCGCCAGCAGCCGAACAGGGGAGGAGACCCAGTACTTC
CDR3aa: CASSRTGEETQYF

v_gene: TRBV5-1
j_gene: TRBJ2-7
abundance: -
d_gene: -
CDR3nt: TGCGCCAGCAGCTCAGGGAGCGCGTACGAGCAGTACTTC
CDR3aa: CASSSGSAYEQYF

v_gene: TRBV6-5
j_gene: TRBJ2-7
abundance: -
d_gene: -
CDR3nt: TGTGCCAGCAGTTACACAGGTTACGAGCAGTACTTC
CDR3aa: CASSYTGYEQYF

v_gene: TRBV2
j_gene: TRBJ2-5
abundance: -
d_gene: TRBD1
CDR3nt: TGTGCCAGCTCTAATGACAGGGGGCGAGAGACCCAGTACTTC
CDR3aa: CASSNDRGRETQYF

v_gene: TRBV7-2
j_gene: TRBJ2-1
abundance: -
d_gene: -
CDR3nt: TGTGCCAGCAGCCCGAGCCGCCCACCGCAGTTCTTC
CDR3aa: CASSPSRPPQFF

v_gene: TRBV7-3
j_gene: TRBJ1-1
abundance: -
d_gene: -
CDR3nt: TGTGCCAGCAGCTCCTACATGAACACTGAAGCTTTCTTT
CDR3aa: CASSSYMNTEAFF

v_gene: TRBV25-1
j_gene: TRBJ2-5
abundance: -
d_gene: -
CDR3nt: TGTGCCAGCAGTGAATTGAGTAGGGGGGAGGAAGAGACCCAGTACTTC
CDR3aa: CASSELSRGEEETQYF